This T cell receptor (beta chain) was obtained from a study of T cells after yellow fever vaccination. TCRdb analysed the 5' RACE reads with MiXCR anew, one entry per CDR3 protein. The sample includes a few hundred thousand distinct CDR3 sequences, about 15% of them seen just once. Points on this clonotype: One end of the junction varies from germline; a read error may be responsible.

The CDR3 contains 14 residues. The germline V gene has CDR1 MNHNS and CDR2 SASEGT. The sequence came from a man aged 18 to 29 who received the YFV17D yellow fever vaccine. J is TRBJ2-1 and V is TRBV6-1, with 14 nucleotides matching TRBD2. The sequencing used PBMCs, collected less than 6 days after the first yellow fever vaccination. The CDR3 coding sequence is TGTGCCTGCAGTGGACTAGCGGGGGGTAATGAGCAGTTCTTC. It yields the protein CACSGLAGGNEQFF.